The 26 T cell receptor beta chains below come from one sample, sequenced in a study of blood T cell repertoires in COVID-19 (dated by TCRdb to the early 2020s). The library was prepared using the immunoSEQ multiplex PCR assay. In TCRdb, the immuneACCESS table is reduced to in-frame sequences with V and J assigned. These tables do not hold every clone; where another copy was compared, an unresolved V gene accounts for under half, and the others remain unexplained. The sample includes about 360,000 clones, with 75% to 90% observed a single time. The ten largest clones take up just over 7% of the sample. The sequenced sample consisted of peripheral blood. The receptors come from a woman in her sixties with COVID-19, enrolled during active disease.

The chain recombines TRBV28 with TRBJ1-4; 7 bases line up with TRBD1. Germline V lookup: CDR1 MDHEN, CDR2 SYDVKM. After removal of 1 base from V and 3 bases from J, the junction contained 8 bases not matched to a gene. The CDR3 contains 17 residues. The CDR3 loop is CASSLSGGIPPNEKLFF. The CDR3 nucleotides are TGTGCCAGCAGTTTATCAGGGGGAATTCCGCCTAATGAAAAACTGTTTTTT.

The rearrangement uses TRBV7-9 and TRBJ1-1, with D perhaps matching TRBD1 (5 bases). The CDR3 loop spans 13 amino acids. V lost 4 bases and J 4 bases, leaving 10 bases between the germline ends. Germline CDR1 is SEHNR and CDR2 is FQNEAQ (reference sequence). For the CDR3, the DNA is TGTGCCAGCAGCTCATTCGGGGGCACTGAAGCTTTCTTT. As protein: CASSSFGGTEAFF.

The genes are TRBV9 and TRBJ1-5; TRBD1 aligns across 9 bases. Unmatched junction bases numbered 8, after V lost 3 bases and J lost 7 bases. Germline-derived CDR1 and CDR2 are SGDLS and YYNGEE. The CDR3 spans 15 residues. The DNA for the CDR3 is TGTGCCAGCAGCGAGGGACAGGGAACGGGACAGCCCCAGCATTTT. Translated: CASSEGQGTGQPQHF.

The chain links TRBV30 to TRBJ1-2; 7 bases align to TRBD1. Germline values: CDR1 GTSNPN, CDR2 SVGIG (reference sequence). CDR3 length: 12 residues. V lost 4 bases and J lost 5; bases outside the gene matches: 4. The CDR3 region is CAWIEGAYGYTF. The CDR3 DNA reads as TGTGCCTGGATTGAGGGGGCATATGGCTACACCTTC.

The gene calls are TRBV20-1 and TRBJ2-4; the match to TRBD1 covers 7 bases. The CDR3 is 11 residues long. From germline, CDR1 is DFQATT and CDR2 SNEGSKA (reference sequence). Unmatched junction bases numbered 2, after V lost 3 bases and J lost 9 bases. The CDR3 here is CSASSGGIQYF. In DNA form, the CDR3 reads TGCAGTGCTAGCTCAGGGGGCATTCAGTACTTC.

The chain's CDR3 is CSARAGYEQYF. The CDR3 nucleotides are TGCAGTGCTAGAGCGGGGTACGAGCAGTACTTC. J is TRBJ2-7 and V is TRBV20-1; possible D gene TRBD2, 5 bases. The CDR3 sequence is 11 residues long. Deletions cut 1 base from V and 4 bases from J, with 5 bases between. Germline CDR1 reads DFQATT; CDR2 reads SNEGSKA (reference sequence).

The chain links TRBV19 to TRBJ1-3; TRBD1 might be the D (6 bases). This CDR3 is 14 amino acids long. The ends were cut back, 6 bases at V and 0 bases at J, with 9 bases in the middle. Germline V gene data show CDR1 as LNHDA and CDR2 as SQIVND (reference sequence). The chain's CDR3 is CASRDSSSGNTIYF. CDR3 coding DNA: TGTGCCAGTAGGGACAGTAGCTCTGGAAACACCATATATTTT.

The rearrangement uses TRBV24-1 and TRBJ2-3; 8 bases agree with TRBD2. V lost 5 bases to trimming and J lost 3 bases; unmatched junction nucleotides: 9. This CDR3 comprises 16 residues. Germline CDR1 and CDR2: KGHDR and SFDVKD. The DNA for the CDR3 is TGTGCCACCAGTGGAACTAGCGGACATGGTACAGATACGCAGTATTTT. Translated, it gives CATSGTSGHGTDTQYF.

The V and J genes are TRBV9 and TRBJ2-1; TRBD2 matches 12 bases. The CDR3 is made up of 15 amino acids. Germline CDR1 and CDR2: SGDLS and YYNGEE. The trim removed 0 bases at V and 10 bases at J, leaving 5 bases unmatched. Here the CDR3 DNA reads TGTGCCAGCAGCGTAGCTAGCGGGGGGGCCGGGGAGCAGTTCTTC. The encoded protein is CASSVASGGAGEQFF. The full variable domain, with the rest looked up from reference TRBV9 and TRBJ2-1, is DSGVTQTPKHLITATGQRVTLRCSPRSGDLSVYWYQQSLDQGLQFLIQYYNGEERAKGNILERFSAQQFPDLHSELNLSSLELGDSALYFCASSVASGGAGEQFFGPGTRLTVL.

CDR3 bases: TGTGCCACCTCACCGAGGGGGTCCAATCAGCCCCAGCATTTT. Amino acids: CATSPRGSNQPQHF. The chain recombines TRBV19 with TRBJ1-5; possible D gene TRBD1, 6 bases. Germline lookup yields CDR1 LNHDA and CDR2 SQIVND (reference sequence). The CDR3 is made up of 14 amino acids. Trimming stripped 10 bases from V and 3 bases from J, with 16 bases between. Full variable domain (rest looked up from reference TRBV19 and TRBJ1-5): DGGITQSPKYLFRKEGQNVTLSCEQNLNHDAMYWYRQDPGQGLRLIYYSQIVNDFQKGDIAEGYSVSREKKESFPLTVTSAQKNPTAFYLCATSPRGSNQPQHFGDGTRLSIL.

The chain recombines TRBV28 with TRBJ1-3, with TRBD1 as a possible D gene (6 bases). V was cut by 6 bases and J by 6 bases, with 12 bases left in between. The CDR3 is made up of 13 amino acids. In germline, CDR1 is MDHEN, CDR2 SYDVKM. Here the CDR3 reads CASRQGNENTIYF. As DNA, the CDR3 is TGTGCCAGCAGACAGGGAAACGAAAACACCATATATTTT.

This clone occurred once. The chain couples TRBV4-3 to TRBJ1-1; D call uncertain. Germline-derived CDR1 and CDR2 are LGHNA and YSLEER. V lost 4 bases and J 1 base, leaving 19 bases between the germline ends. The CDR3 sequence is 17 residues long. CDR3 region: CASSPQGGGAGNTEAFF. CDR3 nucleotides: TGCGCCAGCAGCCCGCAAGGAGGAGGTGCGGGGAACACTGAAGCTTTCTTT.

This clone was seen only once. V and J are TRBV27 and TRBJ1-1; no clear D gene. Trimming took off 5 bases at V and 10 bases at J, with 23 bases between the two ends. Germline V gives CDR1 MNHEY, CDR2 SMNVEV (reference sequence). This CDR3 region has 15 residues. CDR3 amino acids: CASSPEWANTLLAFF. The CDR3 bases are TGTGCCAGCAGTCCCGAATGGGCGAACACCCTACTAGCTTTCTTT.

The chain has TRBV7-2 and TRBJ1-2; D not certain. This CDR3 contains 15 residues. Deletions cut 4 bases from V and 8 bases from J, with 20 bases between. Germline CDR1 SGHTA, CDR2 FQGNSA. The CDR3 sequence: CASSSYMNTVLGYTF. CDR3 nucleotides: TGTGCCAGCAGCTCCTACATGAACACAGTGCTGGGCTACACCTTC.

The CDR3 is CASSRQGAGYEQYF. CDR3 bases: TGTGCCAGCAGTCGACAGGGGGCAGGGTACGAGCAGTACTTC. The V call is TRBV2, the J call TRBJ2-7; 10 bases fit TRBD1. The V segment lost 5 bases and the J segment 4 bases; nucleotides outside the gene matches: 5. The CDR3 sequence is 14 residues long. Germline V gene sequence: CDR1 SNHLY, CDR2 FYNNEI.

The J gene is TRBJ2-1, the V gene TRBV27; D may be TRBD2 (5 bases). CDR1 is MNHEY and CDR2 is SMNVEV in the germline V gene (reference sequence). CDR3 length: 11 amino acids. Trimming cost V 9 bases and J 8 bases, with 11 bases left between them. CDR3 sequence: CASIYGDEQFF. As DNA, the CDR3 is TGTGCCAGTATTTACGGGGATGAGCAGTTCTTC.

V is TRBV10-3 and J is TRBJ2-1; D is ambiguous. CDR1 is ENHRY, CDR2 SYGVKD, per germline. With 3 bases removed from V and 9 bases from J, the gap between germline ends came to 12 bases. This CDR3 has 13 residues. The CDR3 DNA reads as TGTGCCATCAGTGAAATAGTCGCGAGTGAGCAGTTCTTC. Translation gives CAISEIVASEQFF.

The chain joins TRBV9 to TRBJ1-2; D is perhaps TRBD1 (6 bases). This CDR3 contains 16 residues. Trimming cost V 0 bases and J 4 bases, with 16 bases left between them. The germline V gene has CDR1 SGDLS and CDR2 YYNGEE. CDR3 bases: TGTGCCAGCAGCGTAGATTCCTCAGGGGCGGGCTATGGCTACACCTTC. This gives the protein CASSVDSSGAGYGYTF.

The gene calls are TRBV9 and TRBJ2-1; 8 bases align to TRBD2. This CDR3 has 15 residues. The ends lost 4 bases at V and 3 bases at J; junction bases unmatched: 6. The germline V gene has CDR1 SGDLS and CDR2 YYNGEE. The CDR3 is CASSFGGGLYNEQFF. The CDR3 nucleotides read TGTGCCAGCAGCTTTGGCGGGGGGCTCTACAATGAGCAGTTCTTC.

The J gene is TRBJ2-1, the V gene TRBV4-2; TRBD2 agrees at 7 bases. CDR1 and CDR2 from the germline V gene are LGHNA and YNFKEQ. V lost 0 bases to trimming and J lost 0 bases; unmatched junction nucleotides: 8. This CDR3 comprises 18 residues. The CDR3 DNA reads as TGTGCCAGCAGCCAAGAAATCGGCCTAGCGGTCTCCTACAATGAGCAGTTCTTC. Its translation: CASSQEIGLAVSYNEQFF.

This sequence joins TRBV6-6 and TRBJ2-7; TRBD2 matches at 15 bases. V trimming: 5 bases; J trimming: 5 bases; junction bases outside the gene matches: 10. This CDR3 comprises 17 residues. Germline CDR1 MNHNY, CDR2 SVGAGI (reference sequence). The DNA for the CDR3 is TGTGCCAGCAGTCCCCGCCGGACTAGCGGGGGGGCGGACGAGCAGTACTTC. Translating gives CASSPRRTSGGADEQYF.

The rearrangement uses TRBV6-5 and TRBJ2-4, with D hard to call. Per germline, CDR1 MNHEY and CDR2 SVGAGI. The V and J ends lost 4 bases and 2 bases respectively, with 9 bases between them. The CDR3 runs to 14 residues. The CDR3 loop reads CASSSFTTKNIQYF. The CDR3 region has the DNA TGTGCCAGCAGTTCCTTTACAACCAAAAACATTCAGTACTTC.

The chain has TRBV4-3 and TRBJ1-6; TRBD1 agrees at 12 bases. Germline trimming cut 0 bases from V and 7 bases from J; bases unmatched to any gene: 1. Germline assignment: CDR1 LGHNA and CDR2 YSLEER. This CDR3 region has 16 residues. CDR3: CASSQDGTGGNSPLHF. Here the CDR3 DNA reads TGCGCCAGCAGCCAAGATGGGACAGGGGGCAATTCACCCCTCCACTTT.

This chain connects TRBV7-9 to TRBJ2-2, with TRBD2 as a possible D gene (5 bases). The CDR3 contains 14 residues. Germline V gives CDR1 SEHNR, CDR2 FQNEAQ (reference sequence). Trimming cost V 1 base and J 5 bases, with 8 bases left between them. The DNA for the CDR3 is TGTGCCAGCAGCTTAGTCGGGATTACCGGGGAGCTGTTTTTT. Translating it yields CASSLVGITGELFF.

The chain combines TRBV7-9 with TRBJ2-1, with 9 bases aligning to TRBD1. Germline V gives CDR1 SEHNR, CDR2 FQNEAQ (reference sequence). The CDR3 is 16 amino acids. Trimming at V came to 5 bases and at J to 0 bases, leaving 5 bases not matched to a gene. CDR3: CASSHDRGSSYNEQFF. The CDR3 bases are TGTGCCAGCAGCCACGACAGGGGGAGCTCCTACAATGAGCAGTTCTTC.

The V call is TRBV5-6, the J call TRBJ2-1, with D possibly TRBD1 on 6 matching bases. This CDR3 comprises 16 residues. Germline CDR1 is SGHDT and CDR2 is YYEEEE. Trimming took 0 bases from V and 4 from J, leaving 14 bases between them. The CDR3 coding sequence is TGTGCCAGCAGCTTGGTGGGGGCGGCTCGGTACAATGAGCAGTTCTTC. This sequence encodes CASSLVGAARYNEQFF.